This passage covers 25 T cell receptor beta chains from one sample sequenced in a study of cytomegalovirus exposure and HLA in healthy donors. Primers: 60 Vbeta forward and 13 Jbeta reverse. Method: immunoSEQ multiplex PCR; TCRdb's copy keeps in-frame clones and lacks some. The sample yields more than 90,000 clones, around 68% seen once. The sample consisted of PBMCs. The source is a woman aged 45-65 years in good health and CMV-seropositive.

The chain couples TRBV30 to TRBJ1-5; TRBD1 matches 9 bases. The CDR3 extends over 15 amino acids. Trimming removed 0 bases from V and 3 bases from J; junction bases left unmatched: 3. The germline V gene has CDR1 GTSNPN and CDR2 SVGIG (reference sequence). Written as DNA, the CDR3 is TGTGCCTGGAGTGTCCGGGACAGGGACAATCAGCCCCAGCATTTT. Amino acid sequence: CAWSVRDRDNQPQHF.

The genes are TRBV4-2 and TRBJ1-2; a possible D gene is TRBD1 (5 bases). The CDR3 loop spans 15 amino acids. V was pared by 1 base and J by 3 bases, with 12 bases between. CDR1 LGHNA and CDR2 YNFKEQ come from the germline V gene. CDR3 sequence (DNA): TGTGCCAGCAGCCAAGGACAGAATGGGGACTATGGCTACACCTTC. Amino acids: CASSQGQNGDYGYTF.

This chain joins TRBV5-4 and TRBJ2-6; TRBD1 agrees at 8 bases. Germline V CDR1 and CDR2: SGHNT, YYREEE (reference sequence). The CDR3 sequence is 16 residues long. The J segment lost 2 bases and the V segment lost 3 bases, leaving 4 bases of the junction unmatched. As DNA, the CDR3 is TGTGCCAGCAGCTATACAGGGGGAGCTGGGGCCAACGTCCTGACTTTC. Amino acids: CASSYTGGAGANVLTF.

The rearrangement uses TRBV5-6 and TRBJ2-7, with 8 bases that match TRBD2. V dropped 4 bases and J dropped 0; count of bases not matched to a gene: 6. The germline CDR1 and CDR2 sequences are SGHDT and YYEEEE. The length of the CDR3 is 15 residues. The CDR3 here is CASSRTGGSSYEQYF. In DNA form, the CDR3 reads TGTGCCAGCAGCCGAACGGGGGGGAGCTCCTACGAGCAGTACTTC.

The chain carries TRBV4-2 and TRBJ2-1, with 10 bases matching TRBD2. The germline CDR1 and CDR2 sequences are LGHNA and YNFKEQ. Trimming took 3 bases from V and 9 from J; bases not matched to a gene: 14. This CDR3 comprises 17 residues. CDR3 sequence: CASSQAGETSGPLEQFF. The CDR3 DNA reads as TGTGCCAGCAGCCAGGCCGGGGAGACTAGCGGGCCTCTTGAGCAGTTCTTC.

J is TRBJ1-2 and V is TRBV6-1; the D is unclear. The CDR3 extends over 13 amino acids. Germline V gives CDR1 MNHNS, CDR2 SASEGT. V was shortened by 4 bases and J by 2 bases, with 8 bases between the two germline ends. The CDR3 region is CASSGTGNYGYTF. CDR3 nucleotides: TGTGCCAGCAGTGGGACGGGGAACTATGGCTACACCTTC.

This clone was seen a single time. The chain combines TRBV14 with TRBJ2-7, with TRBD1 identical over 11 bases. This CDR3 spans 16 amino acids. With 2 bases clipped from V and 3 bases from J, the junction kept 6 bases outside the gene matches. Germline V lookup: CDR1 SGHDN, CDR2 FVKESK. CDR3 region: CASSQMDRGPLYEQYF. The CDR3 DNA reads TGTGCCAGCAGCCAAATGGACAGGGGGCCCCTCTACGAGCAGTACTTC.

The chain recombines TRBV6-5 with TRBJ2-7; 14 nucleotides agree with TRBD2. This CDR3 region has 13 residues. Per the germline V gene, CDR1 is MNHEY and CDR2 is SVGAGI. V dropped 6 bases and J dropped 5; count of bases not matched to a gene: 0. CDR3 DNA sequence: TGTGCCAGCAGGGGACTAGCGGGAGACGAGCAGTACTTC. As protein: CASRGLAGDEQYF.

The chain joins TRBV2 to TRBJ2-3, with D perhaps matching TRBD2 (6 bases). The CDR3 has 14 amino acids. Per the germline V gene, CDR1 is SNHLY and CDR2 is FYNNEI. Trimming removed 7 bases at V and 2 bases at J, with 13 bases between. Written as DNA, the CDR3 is TGTGCCAGCACGAAACTAGCAGTCACAGATACGCAGTATTTT. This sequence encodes CASTKLAVTDTQYF.

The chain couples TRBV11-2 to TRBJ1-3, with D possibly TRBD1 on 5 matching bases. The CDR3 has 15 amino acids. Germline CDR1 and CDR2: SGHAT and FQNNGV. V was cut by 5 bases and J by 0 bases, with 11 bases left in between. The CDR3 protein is CASSVRRGSGNTIYF. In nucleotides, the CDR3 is TGTGCCAGCAGCGTAAGGAGGGGCTCTGGAAACACCATATATTTT.

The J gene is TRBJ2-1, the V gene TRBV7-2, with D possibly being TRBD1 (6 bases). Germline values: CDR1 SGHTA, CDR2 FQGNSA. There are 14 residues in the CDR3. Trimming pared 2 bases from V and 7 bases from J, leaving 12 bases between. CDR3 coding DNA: TGTGCCAGCAGCTTATACAGGGTTGGTAATGAGCAGTTCTTC. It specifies CASSLYRVGNEQFF.

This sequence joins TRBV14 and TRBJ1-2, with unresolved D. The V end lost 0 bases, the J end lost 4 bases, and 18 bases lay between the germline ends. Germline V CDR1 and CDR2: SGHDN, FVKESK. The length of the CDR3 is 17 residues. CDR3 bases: TGTGCCAGCAGCCAAGAAAGGTTAGGAGACTTACTCTATGGCTACACCTTC. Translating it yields CASSQERLGDLLYGYTF.

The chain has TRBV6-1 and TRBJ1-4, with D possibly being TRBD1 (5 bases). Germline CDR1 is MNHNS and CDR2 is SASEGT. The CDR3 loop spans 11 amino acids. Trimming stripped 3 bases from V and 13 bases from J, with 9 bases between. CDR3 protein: CASSEVTALFF. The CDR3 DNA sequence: TGTGCCAGCAGTGAGGTGACAGCACTGTTTTTT.

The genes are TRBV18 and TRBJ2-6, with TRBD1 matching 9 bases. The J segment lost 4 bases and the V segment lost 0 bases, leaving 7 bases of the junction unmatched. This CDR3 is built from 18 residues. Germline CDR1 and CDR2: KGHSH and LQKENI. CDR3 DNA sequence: TGTGCCAGCTCACCACCTACAGGGGGCATCGTGGGGGCCAACGTCCTGACTTTC. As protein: CASSPPTGGIVGANVLTF.

CDR3 coding DNA: TGTGCCAGCAGTGAAGAGAGTCCCGCTCGAGGAAACACCATATATTTT. Its translation: CASSEESPARGNTIYF. This chain connects TRBV2 to TRBJ1-3; D gene unclear. Germline V gives CDR1 SNHLY, CDR2 FYNNEI. V was shortened by 1 base and J by 4 bases, with 14 bases between the two germline ends. This CDR3 comprises 16 residues. Supplemented by reference TRBV2 and TRBJ1-3, the full variable domain reads EPEVTQTPSHQVTQMGQEVILRCVPISNHLYFYWYRQILGQKVEFLVSFYNNEISEKSEIFDDQFSVERPDGSNFTLKIRSTKLEDSAMYFCASSEESPARGNTIYFGEGSWLTVV.

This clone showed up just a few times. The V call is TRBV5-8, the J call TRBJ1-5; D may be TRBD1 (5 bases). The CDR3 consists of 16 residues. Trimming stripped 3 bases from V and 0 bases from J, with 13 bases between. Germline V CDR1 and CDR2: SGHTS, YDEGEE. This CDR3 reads CASSSNQGFSNQPQHF. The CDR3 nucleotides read TGTGCCAGCAGCTCGAACCAGGGATTTAGCAATCAGCCCCAGCATTTT. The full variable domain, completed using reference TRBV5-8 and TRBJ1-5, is EAGVTQSPTHLIKTRGQQATLRCSPISGHTSVYWYQQALGLGLQFLLWYDEGEERNRGNFPPRFSGRQFPNYSSELNVNALELEDSALYLCASSSNQGFSNQPQHFGDGTRLSIL.

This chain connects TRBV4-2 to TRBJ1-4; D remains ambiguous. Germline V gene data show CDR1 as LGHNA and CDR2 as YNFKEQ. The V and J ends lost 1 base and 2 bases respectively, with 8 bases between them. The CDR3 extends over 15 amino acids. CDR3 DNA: TGTGCCAGCAGCCAAGTTTATAGTACTAATGAAAAACTGTTTTTT. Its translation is CASSQVYSTNEKLFF.

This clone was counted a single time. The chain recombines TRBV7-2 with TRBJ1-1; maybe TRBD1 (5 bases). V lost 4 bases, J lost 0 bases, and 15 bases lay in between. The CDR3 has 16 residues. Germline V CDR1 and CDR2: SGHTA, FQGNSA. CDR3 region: CASSSPSNRMNTEAFF. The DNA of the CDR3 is TGTGCCAGCAGCTCCCCCTCGAACAGGATGAACACTGAAGCTTTCTTT.

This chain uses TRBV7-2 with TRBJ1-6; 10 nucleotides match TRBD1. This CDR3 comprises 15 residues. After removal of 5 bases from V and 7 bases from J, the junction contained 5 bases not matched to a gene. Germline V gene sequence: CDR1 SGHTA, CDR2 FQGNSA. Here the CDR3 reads CASSDRQGANSPLHF. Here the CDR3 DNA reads TGTGCCAGCAGCGACCGACAGGGGGCGAATTCACCCCTCCACTTT. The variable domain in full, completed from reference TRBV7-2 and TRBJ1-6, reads GAGVSQSPSNKVTEKGKDVELRCDPISGHTALYWYRQSLGQGLEFLIYFQGNSAPDKSGLPSDRFSAERTGGSVSTLTIQRTQQEDSAVYLCASSDRQGANSPLHFGNGTRLTVT.

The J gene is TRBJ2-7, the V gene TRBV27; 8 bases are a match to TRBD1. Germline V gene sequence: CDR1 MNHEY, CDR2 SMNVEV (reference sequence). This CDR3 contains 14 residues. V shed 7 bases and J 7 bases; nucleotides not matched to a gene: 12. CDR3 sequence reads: CASTETGDTLEQYF. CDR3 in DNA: TGTGCCAGCACCGAGACAGGGGACACCCTAGAGCAGTACTTC.

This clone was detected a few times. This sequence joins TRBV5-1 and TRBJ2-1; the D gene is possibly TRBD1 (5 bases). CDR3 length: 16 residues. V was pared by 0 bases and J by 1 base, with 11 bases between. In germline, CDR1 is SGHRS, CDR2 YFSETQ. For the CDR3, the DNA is TGCGCCAGCAGCTTGGCGATTGGGGCTTCCTACAATGAGCAGTTCTTC. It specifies CASSLAIGASYNEQFF.

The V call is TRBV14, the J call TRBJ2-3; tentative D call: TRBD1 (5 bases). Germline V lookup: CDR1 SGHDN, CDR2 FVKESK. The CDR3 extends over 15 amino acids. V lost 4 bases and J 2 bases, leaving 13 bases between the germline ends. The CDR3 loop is CASSLLRGSTDTQYF. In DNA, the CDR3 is TGTGCCAGCAGCCTCCTAAGGGGTTCCACAGATACGCAGTATTTT.

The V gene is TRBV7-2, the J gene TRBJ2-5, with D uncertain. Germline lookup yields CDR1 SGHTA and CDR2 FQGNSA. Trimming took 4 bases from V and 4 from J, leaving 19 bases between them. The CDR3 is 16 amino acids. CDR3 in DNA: TGTGCCAGCAGCTCCCAGGCGCCAGGCCCAGGAGAGACCCAGTACTTC. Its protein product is CASSSQAPGPGETQYF.

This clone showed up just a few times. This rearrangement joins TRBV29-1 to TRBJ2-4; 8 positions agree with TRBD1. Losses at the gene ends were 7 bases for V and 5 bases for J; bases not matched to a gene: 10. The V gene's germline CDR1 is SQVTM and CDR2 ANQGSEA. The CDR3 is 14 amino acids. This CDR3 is CSAGSQGAENIQYF. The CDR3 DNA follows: TGCAGCGCTGGGTCGCAGGGGGCGGAAAACATTCAGTACTTC.

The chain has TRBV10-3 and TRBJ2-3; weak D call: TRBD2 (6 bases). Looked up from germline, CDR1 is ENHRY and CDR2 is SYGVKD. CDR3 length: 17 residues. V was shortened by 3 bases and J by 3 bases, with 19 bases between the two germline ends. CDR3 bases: TGTGCCATCAGTGACCCCCCGACTAGTGGGGTTACAGATACGCAGTATTTT. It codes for CAISDPPTSGVTDTQYF.